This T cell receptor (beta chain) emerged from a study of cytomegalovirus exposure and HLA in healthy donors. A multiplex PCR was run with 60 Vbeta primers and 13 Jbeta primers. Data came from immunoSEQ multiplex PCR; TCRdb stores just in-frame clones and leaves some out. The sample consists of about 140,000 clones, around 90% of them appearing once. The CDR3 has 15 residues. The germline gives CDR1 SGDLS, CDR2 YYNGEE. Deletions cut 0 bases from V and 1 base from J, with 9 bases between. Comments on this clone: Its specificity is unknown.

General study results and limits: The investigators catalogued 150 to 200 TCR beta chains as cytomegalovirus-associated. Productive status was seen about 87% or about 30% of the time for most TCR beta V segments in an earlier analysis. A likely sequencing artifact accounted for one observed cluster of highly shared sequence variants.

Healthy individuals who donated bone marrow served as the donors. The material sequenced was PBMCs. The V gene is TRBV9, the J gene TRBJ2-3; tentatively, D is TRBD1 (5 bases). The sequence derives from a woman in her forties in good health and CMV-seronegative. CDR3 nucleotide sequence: TGTGCCAGCAGCGTAGAAAAAGGGGGCACAGATACGCAGTATTTT. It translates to CASSVEKGGTDTQYF.